A selection of T cell receptor beta chains follows, all from one sample in a study of radiotherapy plus CTLA-4 blockade in lung cancer. Repertoires were generated with immunoSEQ multiplex PCR, while TCRdb's copy carries only in-frame clones and drops some. This table has about 45,000 clones, roughly 73% appearing once. Sequencing was performed on peripheral blood, taken from a patient treated with radiotherapy plus ipilimumab. These receptor sequences come from a human donor with non-small cell lung cancer who had a complete response to radiotherapy plus ipilimumab. The CDR3 runs from the conserved cysteine through the conserved F or W. The D gene is left open where the match is weak. Some rows mark clone size as missing; the rest say once, few, many or name a class of expanded clone.

TGTGCCAGCAGCACACAGGGTCTCGAGCAGTACTTC CASSTQGLEQYF 12 NA NA TRBJ2-7 TRBV5-4
TGTGCCAGCAGCGACCCAGACTTATCTAGCACAGATACGCAGTATTTT CASSDPDLSSTDTQYF 16 NA NA TRBJ2-3 TRBV9
TGTGCCAGCAGCACAGACCAGCAGGCAGAGACCCAGTACTTC CASSTDQQAETQYF 14 NA NA TRBJ2-5 TRBV9
TGCGCCAGCAGCCCCCGGGACAGGTTGAAGGCTTTCTTT CASSPRDRLKAFF 13 once TRBD1 TRBJ1-1 TRBV5-1
TGTGCCAGTAGGAGGGACAGGGCAGCTAACTATGGCTACACCTTC CASRRDRAANYGYTF 15 NA TRBD1 TRBJ1-2 TRBV19
TGTGCCAGCAGGTCCCCGACGGGAGGAGTAGAGACCCAGTACTTC CASRSPTGGVETQYF 15 NA TRBD2 TRBJ2-5 TRBV28
TGTGCCAGCTTAGCGGGGGGGCTTGGCACCGGGGAGCTGTTTTTT CASLAGGLGTGELFF 15 NA TRBD2 TRBJ2-2 TRBV28
TGCGCCAGCAGCCCCGGACTAACCGGGGAGCTGTTTTTT CASSPGLTGELFF 13 few NA TRBJ2-2 TRBV5-1
TGTGCCAGCAGCTTAGATCGAGCGGTTTCCTACAATGAGCAGTTCTTC CASSLDRAVSYNEQFF 16 NA NA TRBJ2-1 TRBV11-3
TGTGCCAGCATCTGGGGACACCAGAACACTGAAGCTTTCTTT CASIWGHQNTEAFF 14 NA NA TRBJ1-1 TRBV6-1
TGTGCCAGTAGGACAGGCTGGACCACTAACTATGGCTACACCTTC CASRTGWTTNYGYTF 15 few TRBD1 TRBJ1-2 TRBV2
TGTGCCAGCAGCCGACAATATGGCTACACCTTC CASSRQYGYTF 11 NA NA TRBJ1-2 TRBV4-2
TGTGCCAGCAGTTCTACACTAGGGATGTGGCGGAATGAGCAGTTCTTC CASSSTLGMWRNEQFF 16 NA NA TRBJ2-1 TRBV27
TGTGCCAGCTCGCGACAGGGAAACGGGATGGCCTACGAGCAGTACTTC CASSRQGNGMAYEQYF 16 NA TRBD1 TRBJ2-7 TRBV18
TGTGCCATCTTTGGACAGGGGGCTGGTGGCTACACCTTC CAIFGQGAGGYTF 13 few TRBD1 TRBJ1-2 TRBV10-3
TGTGCCACCATCGGGGACAGGGCGAGGAATCAGCCCCAGCATTTT CATIGDRARNQPQHF 15 NA TRBD1 TRBJ1-5 TRBV19
TGTGCCAGTAGTATTAGGACAGGGAACACCGGGGAGCTGTTTTTT CASSIRTGNTGELFF 15 NA TRBD1 TRBJ2-2 TRBV19
TGCGCCAGCAGCCTCGGGACAGTCTATGGCTACACCTTC CASSLGTVYGYTF 13 NA TRBD1 TRBJ1-2 TRBV5-1
TGTGCCAGCAGTGGCCGGGACAGGGGGCTTTCTGAAAAACTGTTTTTT CASSGRDRGLSEKLFF 16 NA TRBD1 TRBJ1-4 TRBV6-1
TGCGCCAGCAGCCAAGTGGGCTGGGAAAAACTGTTTTTT CASSQVGWEKLFF 13 few NA TRBJ1-4 TRBV4-1
TGCGCCAGCAGCTTGGAGGAAAAAGCGGGACTAGCAAGCGATACGCAGTATTTT CASSLEEKAGLASDTQYF 18 NA TRBD2 TRBJ2-3 TRBV5-1
TGTGCCAGCAGCGTAGGGGGGCCCACCTACGAGCAGTACTTC CASSVGGPTYEQYF 14 NA NA TRBJ2-7 TRBV9
TGTGCCAGTAGTTGGGGACGGGGGGGGACTGAAGCTTTCTTT CASSWGRGGTEAFF 14 NA NA TRBJ1-1 TRBV19
TGCGCCAGCAGCGCCCTATCCGGGAGAGGGAACGAGCAGTACTTC CASSALSGRGNEQYF 15 NA NA TRBJ2-7 TRBV5-1
TGTGCCAGCAGTCTTCTGCGGGGAGCCTACGAGCAGTACTTC CASSLLRGAYEQYF 14 NA NA TRBJ2-7 TRBV6-1
TGTGCCAGCACCTTATACAGGGGGCTGGGCTATGGCTACACCTTC CASTLYRGLGYGYTF 15 NA TRBD1 TRBJ1-2 TRBV6-5
TGTGCCAGCAGCTTATCTGGGACTAGCGGCGAGACCCAGTACTTC CASSLSGTSGETQYF 15 NA TRBD2 TRBJ2-5 TRBV7-2
TGTGCCTGGAAAACAGGGCCCTACGAGCAGTACTTC CAWKTGPYEQYF 12 NA NA TRBJ2-7 TRBV30
TGTGCCAGCAGTACAGGGAACTATGGCTACACCTTC CASSTGNYGYTF 12 NA NA TRBJ1-2 TRBV28
TGTGCCAGAAGCTTGCTGTTAGCGGGAGGGCTCTACGATGAGCAGTTCTTC CARSLLLAGGLYDEQFF 17 NA TRBD2 TRBJ2-1 TRBV5-3
TGTGCCAGCTCACCCAGTGGACAGGTCAATGCTGAAGCTTTCTTT CASSPSGQVNAEAFF 15 NA TRBD1 TRBJ1-1 TRBV18
TGTGCCAGCAGGATAGCGGGAGGTACCACCGGGGAGCTGTTTTTT CASRIAGGTTGELFF 15 NA TRBD2 TRBJ2-2 TRBV27
TGTGCCAGCAGCTTAGCTAGGGGATACGAGCAGTACTTC CASSLARGYEQYF 13 NA NA TRBJ2-7 TRBV7-8
TGTGCCAGCTCACAATCACCACTAGCTGCGAACACCGGGGAGCTGTTTTTT CASSQSPLAANTGELFF 17 NA NA TRBJ2-2 TRBV18
TGTGCCATCAGTGGTCTAGCGGGATCTTCTCCCCAGTACTTC CAISGLAGSSPQYF 14 NA TRBD2 TRBJ2-5 TRBV10-3
TGTGCCAGCAGCACGGACCAGGGTCGTGCCTACGAGCAGTACTTC CASSTDQGRAYEQYF 15 NA NA TRBJ2-7 TRBV6-1
TGTGCCAGCAGCTCCAACCACTTCTACGAGCAGTACTTC CASSSNHFYEQYF 13 NA NA TRBJ2-7 TRBV11-2
TGTGCCAGCAGTGTACAGGGGGCCTACACTGAAGCTTTCTTT CASSVQGAYTEAFF 14 NA TRBD1 TRBJ1-1 TRBV6-5
TGTGCCAGCAGTGGCGGGACCTATAATTCACCCCTCCACTTT CASSGGTYNSPLHF 14 NA NA TRBJ1-6 TRBV2
TGTGCCAGCAGCTTAGTGGCTCCCGTGGAGACCCAGTACTTC CASSLVAPVETQYF 14 NA NA TRBJ2-5 TRBV7-9
TGCGCCAGCAGCCAAGCCGGGACAGGGAACACTGAAGCTTTCTTT CASSQAGTGNTEAFF 15 NA TRBD1 TRBJ1-1 TRBV4-1
TGTGCCAGCAGTTATGCAGGGGCCAACTATGGCTACACCTTC CASSYAGANYGYTF 14 NA NA TRBJ1-2 TRBV27
TGTGCCTGGGCAGACACAGATACGCAGTATTTT CAWADTDTQYF 11 NA NA TRBJ2-3 TRBV30
TGTGCCAGCAGCCATGGGCCCAGGGGGCATGAAAAACTGTTTTTT CASSHGPRGHEKLFF 15 few TRBD1 TRBJ1-4 TRBV5-5
TGCGCCAGCAGCCGGGGGACAGGGGCGTCGGACGAGCAGTACTTC CASSRGTGASDEQYF 15 few TRBD1 TRBJ2-7 TRBV5-1
TGTGCCAGCGCGACTACAGGGTTCTCTGGAAACACCATATATTTT CASATTGFSGNTIYF 15 NA NA TRBJ1-3 TRBV7-2
TGTGCCAGCAGCTTAAGCAGGGGACAGGGCAATCAGCCCCAGCATTTT CASSLSRGQGNQPQHF 16 NA TRBD1 TRBJ1-5 TRBV7-2
TGTGCCAGCAGCTCGACAGGGGCGAGCAATCAGCCCCAGCATTTT CASSSTGASNQPQHF 15 NA TRBD1 TRBJ1-5 TRBV5-5
TGTGCCAGCAATGGGGGGACTGGGGCCAACGTCCTGACTTTC CASNGGTGANVLTF 14 NA NA TRBJ2-6 TRBV28
TGTGCCAGCAGTAAGGGACTAGCGGTTTCCTACGAGCAGTACTTC CASSKGLAVSYEQYF 15 NA TRBD2 TRBJ2-7 TRBV6-5
TGTGCCAGCACCGACGGGACTAGCGGAGAGACCCAGTACTTC CASTDGTSGETQYF 14 once TRBD2 TRBJ2-5 TRBV2
TGTGCCTGGAGTGTACGGGGGGCAGGATTTAGCAATCAGCCCCAGCATTTT CAWSVRGAGFSNQPQHF 17 few NA TRBJ1-5 TRBV30